Below, one T cell receptor (beta chain) is given with its context. Regarding time point: newly diagnosed GD, antithyroid drugs for less than 3 months. PBMC-derived RNA was used for the TCR library. The germline CDR1 and CDR2 sequences are SEHNR and FQNEAQ (reference sequence). J lost 1 base, V lost 6 bases, and 5 bases had no gene match. The CDR3 is 14 amino acids. This entry belongs to a study of regulatory T cells in long-lasting Graves disease. Both iRepertoire HTBI primers and Arm-PCR of CDR3 regions were used to build the TCR beta libraries. TCRdb recomputed calls from the multiplex PCR reads with MiXCR, one row per CDR3 protein. Among roughly 400,000 distinct CDR3 sequences listed, 15% were seen once. This same sample was also part of a study on T cells in Graves' hyperthyroidism and ophthalmopathy.

This material consisted of peripheral blood mononuclear cells (PBMCs), taken at new diagnosis, from a patient treated with antithyroid drugs. This chain uses TRBV7-9 with TRBJ2-5, with 7 bases lining up with TRBD1. The source of this sequence is a woman aged 40 to 50 with Graves disease. The CDR3 reads CASRRTGAQETQYF. The CDR3 DNA reads as TGTGCCAGCAGGAGGACAGGAGCCCAAGAGACCCAGTACTTC.